Listed below are T cell receptor beta chains from one sample, sequenced in a study of vaccination and CD4 T cells after COVID-19. TCRdb independently ran MiXCR on the PCR reads; one entry per CDR3 protein. The sample holds roughly 6,300 distinct CDR3 sequences; around 33% are singletons and the top ten take 10% to 13%. No antigens are known for them. The starting material was CD4+ T cells from blood, cultured in vitro, obtained after SARS-CoV-2 vaccination. The receptors here all came from a human donor who had recovered from COVID-19. CDR3s leave out the opening cysteine and the closing phenylalanine or tryptophan. Fields, in order: J gene, V gene, CDR3 protein.

>TRBJ1-2|TRBV2
ATDGGYGYT
>TRBJ1-1|TRBV10-1
ASSPGTGRPEAF
>TRBJ2-2|TRBV6-5
ASSYTGDTGELF
>TRBJ1-3|TRBV20-1
SAIQGNSGNTIY
>TRBJ2-5|TRBV29-1
SVEGDGRGRETQY
>TRBJ2-1|TRBV6-1
ASSPGQGLNEQF
>TRBJ1-5|TRBV11-3
ASSLDPQGCNQPQH
>TRBJ2-1|TRBV20-1
SAMGLAGGPRVNEQF
>TRBJ1-2|TRBV6-4
ASKAGFGYT
>TRBJ2-7|TRBV6-1
ASSVTVLYEQY
>TRBJ1-6|TRBV10-2
AIRTSSYNSPLH
>TRBJ2-7|TRBV20-1
SARNYQGLYEQY
>TRBJ1-6|TRBV7-9
ASSLEGAASPLH
>TRBJ1-5|TRBV6-5
ASSYQGPSEPQH
>TRBJ2-7|TRBV6-1
ASSHRDRGPSEQY
>TRBJ1-5|TRBV6-2/TRBV6-3
ASSFGQGLGQPQH
>TRBJ2-7|TRBV19
ASSTGTSYGEQY
>TRBJ1-1|TRBV4-2
ASSQDWTGNTEAF
>TRBJ2-3|TRBV28
ATLAGGRDTQY
>TRBJ2-6|TRBV24-1
ATSERLSSSGANVLT
>TRBJ2-2|TRBV11-3
ASSLAGTGTGELF
>TRBJ2-1|TRBV27
ASSLPRTGINEQF
>TRBJ2-3|TRBV6-5
ASSYSAGPTTNTQY
>TRBJ2-1|TRBV6-1
ASSPKGTGYNEQF
>TRBJ2-7|TRBV11-3
ASSLKLAGATYEQY
>TRBJ2-7|TRBV5-5
ASSQGQGYSYEQY
>TRBJ2-3|TRBV10-1
ASSVEDTQY
>TRBJ1-5|TRBV20-1
SAIGIQGINQPQH
>TRBJ1-5|TRBV6-2/TRBV6-3
ASRDRVGQPQH
>TRBJ2-5|TRBV15
ATSRARVFETQY
>TRBJ2-6|TRBV4-2
ASSQEVFGANVLT
>TRBJ2-5|TRBV7-2
ASSPQWAAYQETQY
>TRBJ2-7|TRBV7-8
ASSLEPGGIYEQY
>TRBJ1-2|TRBV7-2
ASSPGGTVTYGYT
>TRBJ2-5|TRBV5-1
ASSLGRTTGQETQY
>TRBJ2-7|TRBV20-1
SAPPLAGEQY
>TRBJ1-6|TRBV20-1
SAHSTGYNSPLH
>TRBJ2-6|TRBV27
ASSPPGRSGANVLT
>TRBJ2-5|TRBV20-1
SARFPGGAGETQY
>TRBJ2-3|TRBV20-1
SASPAGGEGGTDTQY
>TRBJ2-1|TRBV7-2
ASSLDKIGQF
>TRBJ2-7|TRBV20-1
SAVPGQGAGEQY
>TRBJ2-5|TRBV28
ASRSRGQNQETQY
>TRBJ1-2|TRBV10-1
ASSPDRNYGYT
>TRBJ1-2|TRBV4-2
ASSQPPEGDYGYT
>TRBJ2-5|TRBV2
ASSGTSEGGGETQY
>TRBJ2-1|TRBV7-8
ASSFPLAGGYNEQF
>TRBJ2-1|TRBV28
ASAGQGAAYEQF
>TRBJ2-7|TRBV11-2
ASSLFAGRGAYEQY